This TCR beta chain was observed in a study of blood T cells in healthy people across ages. Broader study findings: In these data, TCR beta diversity tracked strongly with naive T cell percentage.

This clonotype came up many times. Its antigen is not known. Primed by a sample-barcoded 5' primer and a J-beta primer mix, a second PCR proceeded for about 7 to 12 cycles. TCRdb called the 5' RACE reads again in MiXCR, with one record for every CDR3 protein. This table holds 1.2 million to 1.5 million distinct CDR3 sequences, 42% found once. V was pared by 0 bases and J by 5 bases, with 7 bases between. Per germline, CDR1 MNHNS and CDR2 SASEGT. The CDR3 contains 13 residues. The sequenced material came from blood. The gene calls are TRBV6-1 and TRBJ2-5; no clear D gene. This clonotype was sampled from a woman younger than 30 in good health. The CDR3 DNA reads as TGTGCCAGCAGTGAAGCGCCACGGGAGACCCAGTACTTC. This gives the protein CASSEAPRETQYF.